This T cell receptor (beta chain) was captured in a study of prognosis after radiotherapy for stage I lung cancer. This clonotype was counted many times. Two-round multiplex PCR, the amplification method, yielded TCR beta CDR3 from genomic DNA. First-round PCR amplification was performed with primers specific to each TRBV and TRBJ gene. TCRdb re-analysed the multiplex PCR reads in MiXCR, keeping a single row per CDR3 protein. The data hold about 59,000 distinct CDR3 sequences, with around 27% observed a single time. Germline V CDR1 and CDR2: KGHSH, LQKENI. This CDR3 has 16 amino acids. The germline V and J ends were trimmed by 5 bases and 3 bases, with 18 bases remaining between them.

This sample comprised PBMCs, obtained before or after stereotactic body radiation therapy (not recorded which). This TCR was recovered from a donor over 45 with non-small cell lung cancer. This chain uses TRBV18 with TRBJ2-3; tentative D call: TRBD1 (5 bases). CDR3 DNA sequence: TGTGCCAGCTCATTCCGACAGAAAGGCATAACAGATACGCAGTATTTT. Protein: CASSFRQKGITDTQYF. Combining the CDR3 with reference TRBV18 and TRBJ2-3 gives the whole variable domain NAGVMQNPRHLVRRRGQEARLRCSPMKGHSHVYWYRQLPEEGLKFMVYLQKENIIDESGMPKERFSAEFPKEGPSILRIQQVVRGDSAAYFCASSFRQKGITDTQYFGPGTRLTVL.